This T cell receptor beta chain was documented in a study of control samples from healthy donors and cancer patients. Measured with immunoSEQ multiplex PCR; TCRdb has only the in-frame clones, and not every one. The sample holds 120,000 or so clones, 87% seen once. The clonotype comes from a man in his 60s in good health. The sample taken for sequencing was blood.

DNA of the CDR3: TGTGCCAGCAGTTTACCCCTCTCATTTTTGCCCCAGCATTTT. Translated: CASSLPLSFLPQHF. This chain links TRBV28 with TRBJ1-5; no clear D gene. This CDR3 spans 14 amino acids. V gave up 2 bases and J gave up 9 bases, with 14 bases separating them. Germline CDR1 reads MDHEN; CDR2 reads SYDVKM.